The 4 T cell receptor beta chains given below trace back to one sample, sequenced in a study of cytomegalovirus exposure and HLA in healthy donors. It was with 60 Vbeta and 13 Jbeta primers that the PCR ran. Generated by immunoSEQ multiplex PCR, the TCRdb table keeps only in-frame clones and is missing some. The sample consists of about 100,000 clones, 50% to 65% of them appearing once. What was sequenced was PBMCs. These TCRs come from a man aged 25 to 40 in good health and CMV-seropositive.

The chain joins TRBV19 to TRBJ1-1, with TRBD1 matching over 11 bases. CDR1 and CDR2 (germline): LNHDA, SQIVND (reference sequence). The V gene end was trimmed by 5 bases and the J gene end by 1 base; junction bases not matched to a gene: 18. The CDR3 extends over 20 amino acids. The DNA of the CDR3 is TGTGCCAGTAGTCCACTGTTCCCGGGACAGGGGGGACATAAGAACACTGAAGCTTTCTTT. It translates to CASSPLFPGQGGHKNTEAFF.

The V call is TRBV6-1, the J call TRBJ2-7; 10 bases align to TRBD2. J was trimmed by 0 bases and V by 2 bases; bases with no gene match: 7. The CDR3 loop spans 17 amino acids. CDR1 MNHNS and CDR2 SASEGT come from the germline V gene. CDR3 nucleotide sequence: TGTGCCAGCAGTGAAAGGATGGGACTAGCGTTCTCCTACGAGCAGTACTTC. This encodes CASSERMGLAFSYEQYF.

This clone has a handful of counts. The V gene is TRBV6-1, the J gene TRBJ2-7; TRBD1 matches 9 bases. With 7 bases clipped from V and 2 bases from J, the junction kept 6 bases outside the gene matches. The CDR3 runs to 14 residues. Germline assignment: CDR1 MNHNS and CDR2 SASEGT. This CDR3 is CASNERTGAYEQYF. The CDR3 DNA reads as TGTGCCAGCAACGAAAGGACAGGGGCCTACGAGCAGTACTTC.

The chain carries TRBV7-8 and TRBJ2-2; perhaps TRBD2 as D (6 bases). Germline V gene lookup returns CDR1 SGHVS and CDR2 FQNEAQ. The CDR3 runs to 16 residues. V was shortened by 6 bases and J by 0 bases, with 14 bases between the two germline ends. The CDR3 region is CASRTRRGANTGELFF. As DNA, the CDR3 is TGTGCCAGCAGAACCCGTCGCGGGGCGAACACCGGGGAGCTGTTTTTT.